These 30 T cell receptor beta chains share one sample of origin, sequenced in a study of blood T cells in healthy people across ages. Together with a sample-barcoded 5' primer, a J-beta primer mix was included in a second PCR lasting about 6 to 12 cycles. TCRdb called the 5' RACE reads again in MiXCR, with one record for every CDR3 protein. Altogether over a million distinct CDR3 sequences are present, roughly 40% being singletons, with the ten largest covering less than 8%. The sequenced sample was blood. The source of these receptors is a woman aged 18 to 35 in good health.

The CDR3 DNA follows: TGCGCCAGCGCTCGAATGACCGGACCGAACACTGAAGCTTTCTTT. This translates into CASARMTGPNTEAFF. The chain employs TRBV5-1 and TRBJ1-1, with unresolved D. Trimming took 7 bases from V and 1 from J, leaving 17 bases between them. The germline V gene has CDR1 SGHRS and CDR2 YFSETQ. The CDR3 is 15 residues long.

To note about this clonotype: One junction end disagrees with the germline gene, perhaps due to a read error. The gene calls are TRBV14 and TRBJ1-6; D gene uncertain. The CDR3 length is 12 residues. The germline CDR1 and CDR2 sequences are SGHDN and FVKESK. The chain's CDR3 is CASSQVNSHLHF. CDR3 coding DNA: TGTGCCAGCAGCCAAGTAAATTCACACCTCCACTTT.

This clonotype was recorded a few times. J is TRBJ2-2 and V is TRBV6-4; tentative D call: TRBD2 (6 bases). The V and J ends lost 4 bases and 5 bases respectively, with 11 bases between them. The CDR3 has 14 residues. The germline CDR1 and CDR2 sequences are MRHNA and SNTAGT. CDR3 loop: CASSGSGSTGELFF. The CDR3 nucleotides read TGTGCCAGCAGTGGGAGCGGGTCGACCGGGGAGCTGTTTTTT.

In this sample, this clonotype turned up once. The chain couples TRBV2 to TRBJ2-6; D unclear. Germline assignment: CDR1 SNHLY and CDR2 FYNNEI. V lost 3 bases to trimming and J lost 12 bases, with 9 bases between them. CDR3 size: 12 residues. The CDR3 coding sequence is TGTGCCAGCAGTGACAGGTCTTCCGTCCTGACTTTC. This gives the protein CASSDRSSVLTF. Full variable domain (rest looked up from reference TRBV2 and TRBJ2-6): EPEVTQTPSHQVTQMGQEVILRCVPISNHLYFYWYRQILGQKVEFLVSFYNNEISEKSEIFDDQFSVERPDGSNFTLKIRSTKLEDSAMYFCASSDRSSVLTFGAGSRLTVL.

V usage is TRBV28 and J usage is TRBJ1-2; D may be TRBD1 (5 bases). This CDR3 is built from 10 residues. Per germline, CDR1 MDHEN and CDR2 SYDVKM. Trimming shortened V by 7 bases and J by 8 bases, and 8 bases separated the two germline ends. In DNA, the CDR3 is TGTGCCAGCACTTGGGGGGGCTACACCTTC. It yields the protein CASTWGGYTF.

A few counts support this clonotype. J is TRBJ2-7 and V is TRBV2; D is unresolved. This CDR3 region has 13 residues. V was cut by 1 base and J by 3 bases, with 7 bases left in between. Germline-derived CDR1 and CDR2 are SNHLY and FYNNEI. The CDR3 reads CASSEGAVYEQYF. For the CDR3, the DNA is TGTGCCAGCAGTGAAGGGGCGGTCTACGAGCAGTACTTC.

This clonotype was detected a few times. The genes are TRBV5-1 and TRBJ2-7; 9 nucleotides agree with TRBD2. After removal of 9 bases from V and 4 bases from J, the junction contained 11 bases not matched to a gene. Germline-derived CDR1 and CDR2 are SGHRS and YFSETQ. This CDR3 contains 14 residues. In DNA, the CDR3 is TGCGCCACCGCGACGGGTAGCGGGAGTTACGAGCAGTACTTC. It encodes CATATGSGSYEQYF.

The chain links TRBV6-2 or TRBV6-3 to TRBJ1-2; D gene unclear. Germline V CDR1 and CDR2: MNHEY, SVGEGT. V was cut by 7 bases and J by 0 bases, with 18 bases left in between. The CDR3 has 16 residues. CDR3 coding DNA: TGTGCCAGCATGAGGGCAGTAGACCTATCTAACTATGGCTACACCTTC. The encoded protein is CASMRAVDLSNYGYTF.

This clonotype was counted a few times. The chain is built from TRBV10-3 and TRBJ2-3; TRBD2 aligns across 9 bases. The CDR3 runs to 15 residues. The V gene's germline CDR1 is ENHRY and CDR2 SYGVKD. V lost 5 bases and J lost 0; bases outside the gene matches: 3. DNA of the CDR3: TGTGCCATCAGTCGACTAGCGGATAGCACAGATACGCAGTATTTT. Its protein is CAISRLADSTDTQYF.

This chain links TRBV5-1 with TRBJ2-7; a possible D gene is TRBD1 (6 bases). The germline CDR1 and CDR2 sequences are SGHRS and YFSETQ. Trimming took off 3 bases at V and 2 bases at J, with 15 bases between the two ends. CDR3 length equals 15 residues. In DNA, the CDR3 is TGCGCCAGCAGCTCCCAACCCGGGACAACCTACGAGCAGTACTTC. It is translated as CASSSQPGTTYEQYF.

V usage is TRBV7-9 and J usage is TRBJ2-1, with D possibly TRBD1 on 5 matching bases. The germline V gene has CDR1 SEHNR and CDR2 FQNEAQ (reference sequence). V was trimmed by 0 bases and J by 6 bases, leaving 9 bases between them. The CDR3 length is 14 residues. The CDR3 loop is CASSLAGATNEQFF. As DNA, the CDR3 is TGTGCCAGCAGCTTAGCAGGGGCGACCAATGAGCAGTTCTTC. Together with reference TRBV7-9 and TRBJ2-1, the CDR3 gives the full variable domain: DTGVSQNPRHKITKRGQNVTFRCDPISEHNRLYWYRQTLGQGPEFLTYFQNEAQLEKSRLLSDRFSAERPKGSFSTLEIQRTEQGDSAMYLCASSLAGATNEQFFGPGTRLTVL.

The chain couples TRBV5-6 to TRBJ2-1, with D possibly being TRBD2 (5 bases). There are 15 residues in the CDR3. The V gene lost 0 bases and the J gene lost 2 bases, with 9 bases spanning the gap. Per germline, CDR1 SGHDT and CDR2 YYEEEE. The CDR3 is CASSLDPSPYNEQFF. DNA of the CDR3: TGTGCCAGCAGCTTGGACCCTAGCCCCTACAATGAGCAGTTCTTC.

This clonotype has only a few counts. This chain connects TRBV4-1 to TRBJ2-3, with D possibly being TRBD2 (5 bases). The CDR3 covers 15 residues. V shed 3 bases and J shed 5 bases, with 15 bases lying between them. The germline CDR1 and CDR2 sequences are MGHRA and YSYEKL. The CDR3 bases are TGCGCCAGCAGCCAGGCCGAGGGTGTGGGAGATACGCAGTATTTT. Protein product: CASSQAEGVGDTQYF.

The sample holds a few counts of this clonotype. The rearrangement links TRBV20-1 to TRBJ2-1, with 14 bases identical to TRBD2. The germline V gene encodes CDR1 DFQATT and CDR2 SNEGSKA (reference sequence). The CDR3 extends over 16 amino acids. Here the CDR3 reads CSLIEGLAGDHNEQFF. CDR3 nucleotide sequence: TGCAGCCTAATCGAGGGACTAGCGGGGGATCACAATGAGCAGTTCTTC.

This clonotype was found a few times. This sequence joins TRBV20-1 and TRBJ2-5; D is undetermined. This CDR3 contains 14 residues. Germline V lookup: CDR1 DFQATT, CDR2 SNEGSKA (reference sequence). The V and J ends lost 4 bases and 3 bases respectively, with 15 bases between them. CDR3 coding DNA: TGCAGTGCTAATAGGGTTTTTACTGAAGAGACCCAGTACTTC. Its protein is CSANRVFTEETQYF.

The chain links TRBV11-2 to TRBJ2-7, with D unclear. Trimming took off 0 bases at V and 6 bases at J, with 15 bases between the two ends. This CDR3 has 15 residues. From germline, CDR1 is SGHAT and CDR2 FQNNGV. CDR3 DNA sequence: TGTGCCAGCAGCTTAGAAAGTCACGGAGCTCCCGAGCAGTACTTC. Protein product: CASSLESHGAPEQYF.

This sequence joins TRBV25-1 and TRBJ1-2; maybe TRBD1 (6 bases). V was pared by 4 bases and J by 6 bases, with 15 bases between. The V gene's germline CDR1 is MGHDK and CDR2 SYGVNS. The CDR3 totals 14 residues. The CDR3 here is CASSARTAGNGYTF. The CDR3 DNA is TGTGCCAGCAGTGCCCGGACAGCGGGGAATGGCTACACCTTC.

V gene TRBV29-1 combines with J gene TRBJ1-4; the D is unclear. V lost 4 bases and J lost 2, with 11 bases in between. CDR3 length: 14 residues. The germline gives CDR1 SQVTM, CDR2 ANQGSEA. In nucleotides, the CDR3 is TGCAGCGTTGCTGTTCTGGGGACTAATGAAAAACTGTTTTTT. Amino acids: CSVAVLGTNEKLFF.

This clonotype showed up just a few times. The J gene is TRBJ2-7, the V gene TRBV4-1, with D possibly TRBD2 on 5 matching bases. V lost 0 bases, J lost 0 bases, and 9 bases lay in between. CDR3 length equals 15 residues. Germline V gives CDR1 MGHRA, CDR2 YSYEKL. CDR3 loop: CASSQEGSPSYEQYF. CDR3 nucleotide sequence: TGCGCCAGCAGCCAAGAGGGGAGCCCCTCCTACGAGCAGTACTTC.

The genes are TRBV29-1 and TRBJ1-2; TRBD1 agrees at 8 bases. This CDR3 is built from 15 residues. Germline CDR1 reads SQVTM; CDR2 reads ANQGSEA. V trimming: 6 bases; J trimming: 2 bases; junction bases outside the gene matches: 11. The CDR3 loop reads CSVDRTGKDNYGYTF. The CDR3 DNA is TGCAGCGTCGACCGGACAGGGAAGGACAACTATGGCTACACCTTC.

In its sample, this clonotype was seen once. The V call is TRBV6-4, the J call TRBJ1-2; D is unclear. CDR3 size: 16 residues. Germline V CDR1 and CDR2: MRHNA, SNTAGT. Between the trimmed V and J ends, which lost 0 bases and 8 bases, there was a span of 19 bases. CDR3 loop: CASSDSPLLGREGYTF. CDR3 DNA sequence: TGTGCCAGCAGTGACTCACCCCTCCTTGGACGGGAGGGCTACACCTTC.

J is TRBJ1-1 and V is TRBV15; no firm D call. This CDR3 has 16 amino acids. Germline lookup yields CDR1 LNHNV and CDR2 YYDKDF (reference sequence). Trimming shortened V by 3 bases and J by 5 bases, and 19 bases separated the two germline ends. For the CDR3, the DNA is TGTGCCACCAGCAGTGGCTCCGGGCTCCGTGGGACTGAAGCTTTCTTT. Its protein product is CATSSGSGLRGTEAFF.

V is TRBV20-1 and J is TRBJ2-7, with D maybe TRBD2 (7 bases). This CDR3 spans 13 amino acids. Trimming shortened V by 6 bases and J by 6 bases, and 18 bases separated the two germline ends. Per the germline V gene, CDR1 is DFQATT and CDR2 is SNEGSKA (reference sequence). The CDR3 DNA follows: TGCAGTGCAGGGGGGGGGCCGACTTCCGAGCAGTACTTC. It is translated as CSAGGGPTSEQYF.

Only a few counts were recorded for this clonotype. The chain carries TRBV28 and TRBJ1-2; no firm D call. CDR1 is MDHEN, CDR2 SYDVKM, per germline. This CDR3 comprises 15 residues. Trimming removed 6 bases at V and 5 bases at J, with 19 bases between. The CDR3 spells CASSPRGSVFYGYTF. CDR3 coding DNA: TGTGCCAGCAGCCCCCGTGGGAGCGTCTTTTATGGCTACACCTTC.

This sequence joins TRBV3-1 and TRBJ2-3; 10 nucleotides match TRBD1. The CDR3 has 18 residues. From germline, CDR1 is LGHDT and CDR2 YNNKEL (reference sequence). Unmatched junction bases numbered 11, after V lost 0 bases and J lost 5 bases. The CDR3 reads CASSQDLEGQGRGDTQYF. DNA of the CDR3: TGTGCCAGCAGCCAAGATCTTGAGGGACAGGGGAGGGGAGATACGCAGTATTTT.

A single count supports this clonotype. This chain joins TRBV27 and TRBJ1-4; D call uncertain. V was pared by 3 bases and J by 14 bases, with 13 bases between. There are 12 residues in the CDR3. Per germline, CDR1 MNHEY and CDR2 SMNVEV (reference sequence). CDR3 DNA: TGTGCCAGCAGTTTTGGAGACGGGGTTCTGTTTTTT. It yields the protein CASSFGDGVLFF.

V is TRBV5-1 and J is TRBJ2-7; 12 bases fit TRBD2. With V trimmed by 7 bases and J by 5 bases, 10 bases remained unmatched. Germline CDR1 and CDR2: SGHRS and YFSETQ. This CDR3 contains 15 residues. The CDR3 protein is CASGLTSGSFHEQYF. CDR3 nucleotide sequence: TGCGCCAGCGGTCTGACTAGCGGGAGTTTCCACGAGCAGTACTTC.

This clonotype was recorded only once. The chain couples TRBV12-3 or TRBV12-4 to TRBJ2-3, with TRBD2 matching over 14 bases. The CDR3 is made up of 18 amino acids. Trimming took 5 bases from V and 2 from J; bases not matched to a gene: 9. Here the CDR3 reads CASSIRKGLAGDTDTQYF. The CDR3 region has the DNA TGTGCCAGCAGTATCCGGAAGGGACTAGCGGGAGACACAGATACGCAGTATTTT.

The gene calls are TRBV20-1 and TRBJ2-7; no reliable D call. From germline, CDR1 is DFQATT and CDR2 SNEGSKA (reference sequence). The CDR3 runs 15 residues. Trimming stripped 4 bases from V and 0 bases from J, with 16 bases between. The chain's CDR3 is CSANPRTVSSYEQYF. CDR3 DNA sequence: TGCAGTGCTAATCCCAGGACGGTAAGCTCCTACGAGCAGTACTTC.

The chain links TRBV18 to TRBJ2-7, with D tentatively TRBD2 (6 bases). Trimming pared 5 bases from V and 7 bases from J, leaving 15 bases between. This CDR3 region has 13 residues. Germline CDR1 and CDR2: KGHSH and LQKENI. This CDR3 is CASSTGLEGEQYF. The CDR3 region has the DNA TGTGCCAGCTCAACGGGACTGGAGGGGGAGCAGTACTTC.